This TCR beta chain stems from a study of human T cells and chemical hapten exposure. Time point reported: healthy volunteer bleed at 2 weeks. It was from unfractionated whole blood that total RNA was extracted. Separate cDNA molecules received unique molecular identifiers, which the library attached to them. Per the original data handling: Sample TCR totals centred on a median of about 92,000, ranging roughly 23,224 to 700,000. TCRdb processed the RACE reads anew with MiXCR; each CDR3 protein has one entry. TCRdb, not the authors, supplied the V and J calls. This sample has 130,000 or so distinct CDR3 sequences, with approximately 9.1% found just once. As concerns this clonotype: As yet, its antigen is unknown.

General observations from the study: Counts of TCRs above 1 in 1000 frequency stayed unchanged with DPC sensitization.

This CDR3 has 18 amino acids. CDR1 is SGHAT and CDR2 is FQNNGV in the germline V gene. The ends lost 1 base at V and 3 bases at J; junction bases unmatched: 7. The sample consisted of whole blood. The sequence was collected from a male donor in good health. Some clones in this sample may be carry-over from other donors' samples. The V and J genes are TRBV11-2 and TRBJ1-6; 9 positions match TRBD1. The CDR3 here is CASSLVRDRASYNSPLHF. In DNA form, the CDR3 reads TGTGCCAGCAGCTTAGTAAGGGACAGGGCTAGCTATAATTCACCCCTCCACTTT.